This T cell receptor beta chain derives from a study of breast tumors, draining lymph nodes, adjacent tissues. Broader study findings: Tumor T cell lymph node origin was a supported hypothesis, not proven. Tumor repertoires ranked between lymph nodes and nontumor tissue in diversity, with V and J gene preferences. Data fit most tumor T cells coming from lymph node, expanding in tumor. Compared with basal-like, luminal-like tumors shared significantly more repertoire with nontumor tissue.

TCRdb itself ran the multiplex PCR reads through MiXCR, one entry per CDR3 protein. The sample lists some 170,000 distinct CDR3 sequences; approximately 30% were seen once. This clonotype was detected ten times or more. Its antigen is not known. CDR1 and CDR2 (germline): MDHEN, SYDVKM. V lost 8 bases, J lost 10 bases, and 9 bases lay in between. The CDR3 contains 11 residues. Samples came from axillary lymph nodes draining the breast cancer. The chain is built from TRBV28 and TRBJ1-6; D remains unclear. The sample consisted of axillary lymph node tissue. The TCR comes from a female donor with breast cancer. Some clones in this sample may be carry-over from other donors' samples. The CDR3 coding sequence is TGTGCCAGCTCTTGGGCCTCACCCCTCCACTTT. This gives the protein CASSWASPLHF.